These 7 T cell receptor beta chains were sequenced from one sample in a study of T cell responses to AZD1222 COVID-19 vaccine. Clones were sequenced by immunoSEQ multiplex PCR, and TCRdb holds only the in-frame ones, with some missing. The sample contains over 120,000 clones, 85% to 95% of which appear only once. Sequences were derived from peripheral blood, sampled after recovery from COVID-19. All receptors come from an adult who had recovered from COVID-19.

V usage is TRBV15 and J usage is TRBJ2-2, with D possibly matching TRBD1 (6 bases). The V gene lost 0 bases and the J gene lost 6 bases, with 8 bases spanning the gap. Germline values: CDR1 LNHNV, CDR2 YYDKDF (reference sequence). This CDR3 is built from 14 residues. CDR3 in DNA: TGTGCCACCAGCAGAGAATACAGGGCCGGGGAGCTGTTTTTT. It yields the protein CATSREYRAGELFF. The whole variable domain, remainder taken from reference TRBV15 and TRBJ2-2, is DAMVIQNPRYQVTQFGKPVTLSCSQTLNHNVMYWYQQKSSQAPKLLFHYYDKDFNNEADTPDNFQSRRPNTSFCFLDIRSPGLGDTAMYLCATSREYRAGELFFGEGSRLTVL.

V is TRBV3-1 (or the pseudogene TRBV3-2) and J is TRBJ2-1; a possible D gene is TRBD2 (5 bases). From germline, CDR1 is LGHDT and CDR2 YNNKEL (reference sequence). There are 12 residues in the CDR3. The germline V and J ends were trimmed by 1 base and 13 bases, with 11 bases remaining between them. CDR3 coding DNA: TGTGCCAGCAGCCAAGGATGGTCGGGACAGTTCTTC. It yields the protein CASSQGWSGQFF.

The chain recombines TRBV6-6 with TRBJ2-3; perhaps TRBD2 as D (5 bases). V shed 4 bases and J shed 4 bases, with 15 bases lying between them. In germline, CDR1 is MNHNY, CDR2 SVGAGI (reference sequence). This CDR3 is 15 amino acids long. CDR3 sequence (DNA): TGTGCCAGCAGTTCCAGCGGATGGGCCGCAGATACGCAGTATTTT. This codes for CASSSSGWAADTQYF.

The chain couples TRBV19 to TRBJ1-1, with TRBD1 matching over 8 bases. The germline gives CDR1 LNHDA, CDR2 SQIVND (reference sequence). With V trimmed by 3 bases and J by 4 bases, 7 bases remained unmatched. The CDR3 covers 15 residues. CDR3 nucleotide sequence: TGTGCCAGTAGTATGGGGGCAGGGGGCTTCACTGAAGCTTTCTTT. This gives the protein CASSMGAGGFTEAFF.

The V and J genes are TRBV9 and TRBJ2-5, with D perhaps TRBD1 (5 bases). The CDR3 loop spans 15 amino acids. Germline V gene sequence: CDR1 SGDLS, CDR2 YYNGEE. V was shortened by 0 bases and J by 4 bases, with 13 bases between the two germline ends. For the CDR3, the DNA is TGTGCCAGCAGCGTAGCCCCAGGGCACGGAGAGACCCAGTACTTC. As protein: CASSVAPGHGETQYF.

The V call is TRBV28, the J call TRBJ1-2; a possible D gene is TRBD1 (5 bases). CDR3 length: 13 amino acids. Germline V gene data show CDR1 as MDHEN and CDR2 as SYDVKM. V was trimmed by 6 bases and J by 0 bases, leaving 8 bases between them. CDR3 sequence (DNA): TGTGCCAGCAGGCCGACAGCTAACTATGGCTACACCTTC. Its protein is CASRPTANYGYTF.

This sequence joins TRBV7-3 and TRBJ2-2; TRBD2 matches at 7 bases. Trimming at V came to 1 base and at J to 5 bases, leaving 7 bases not matched to a gene. CDR1 and CDR2 (germline): SGHTA, FQGTGA. The CDR3 sequence is 16 residues long. In DNA form, the CDR3 reads TGTGCCAGCAGCTTAAGTACGGGAGGAGGAACCGGGGAGCTGTTTTTT. It is translated as CASSLSTGGGTGELFF. The full variable domain, rest sourced from reference TRBV7-3 and TRBJ2-2, is GAGVSQTPSNKVTEKGKYVELRCDPISGHTALYWYRQSLGQGPEFLIYFQGTGAADDSGLPNDRFFAVRPEGSVSTLKIQRTERGDSAVYLCASSLSTGGGTGELFFGEGSRLTVL.